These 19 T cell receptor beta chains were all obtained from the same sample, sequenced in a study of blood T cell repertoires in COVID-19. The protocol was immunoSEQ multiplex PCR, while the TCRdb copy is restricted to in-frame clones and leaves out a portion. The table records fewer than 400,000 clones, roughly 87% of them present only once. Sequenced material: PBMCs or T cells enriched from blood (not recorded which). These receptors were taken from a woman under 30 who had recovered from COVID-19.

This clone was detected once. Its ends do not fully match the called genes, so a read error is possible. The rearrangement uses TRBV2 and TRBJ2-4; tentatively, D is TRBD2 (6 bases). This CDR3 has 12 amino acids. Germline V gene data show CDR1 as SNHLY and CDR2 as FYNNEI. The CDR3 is CASRGDSGLGGF. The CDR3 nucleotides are TGTGCCAGCAGAGGGGATAGCGGCCTGGGGGGATTC.

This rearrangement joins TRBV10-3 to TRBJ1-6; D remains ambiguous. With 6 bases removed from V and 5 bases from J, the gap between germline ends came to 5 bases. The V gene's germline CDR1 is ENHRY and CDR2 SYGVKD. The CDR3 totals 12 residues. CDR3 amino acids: CAIRGDNSPLHF. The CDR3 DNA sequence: TGTGCCATCAGGGGAGATAATTCACCCCTCCACTTT.

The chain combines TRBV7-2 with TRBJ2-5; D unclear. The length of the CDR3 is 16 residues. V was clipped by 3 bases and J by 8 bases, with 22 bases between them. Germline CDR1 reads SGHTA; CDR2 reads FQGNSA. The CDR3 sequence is CASSFRRPPPKLTQYF. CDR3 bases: TGTGCCAGCAGCTTCCGCCGACCGCCTCCCAAACTAACCCAGTACTTC. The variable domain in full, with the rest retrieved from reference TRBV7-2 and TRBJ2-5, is GAGVSQSPSNKVTEKGKDVELRCDPISGHTALYWYRQSLGQGLEFLIYFQGNSAPDKSGLPSDRFSAERTGGSVSTLTIQRTQQEDSAVYLCASSFRRPPPKLTQYFGPGTRLLVL.

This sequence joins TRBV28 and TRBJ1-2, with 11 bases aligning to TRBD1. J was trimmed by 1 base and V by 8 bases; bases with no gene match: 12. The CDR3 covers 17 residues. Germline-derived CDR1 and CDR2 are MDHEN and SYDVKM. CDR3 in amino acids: CASCPGDRGYLNYGYTF. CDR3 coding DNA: TGTGCCAGCTGCCCAGGGGACAGGGGGTACCTTAACTATGGCTACACCTTC.

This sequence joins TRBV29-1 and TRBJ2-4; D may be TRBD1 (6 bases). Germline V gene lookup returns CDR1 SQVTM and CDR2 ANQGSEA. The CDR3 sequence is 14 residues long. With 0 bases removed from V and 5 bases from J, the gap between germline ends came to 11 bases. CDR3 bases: TGCAGCGTTGAAGAGGACAGTCGGGAAAACATTCAGTACTTC. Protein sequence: CSVEEDSRENIQYF.

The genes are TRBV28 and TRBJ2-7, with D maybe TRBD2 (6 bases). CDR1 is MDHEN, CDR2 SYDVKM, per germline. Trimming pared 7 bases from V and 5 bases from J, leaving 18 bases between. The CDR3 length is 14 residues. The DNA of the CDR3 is TGTGCCAGCACAAAAGCCGGTGGAGGGGACGAGCAGTACTTC. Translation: CASTKAGGGDEQYF.

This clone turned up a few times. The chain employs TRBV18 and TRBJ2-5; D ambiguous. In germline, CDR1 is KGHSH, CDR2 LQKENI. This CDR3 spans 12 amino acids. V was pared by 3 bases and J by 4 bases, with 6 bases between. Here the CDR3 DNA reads TGTGCCAGCTCACCCCACATAGAGACCCAGTACTTC. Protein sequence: CASSPHIETQYF. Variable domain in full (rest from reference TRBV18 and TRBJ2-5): NAGVMQNPRHLVRRRGQEARLRCSPMKGHSHVYWYRQLPEEGLKFMVYLQKENIIDESGMPKERFSAEFPKEGPSILRIQQVVRGDSAAYFCASSPHIETQYFGPGTRLLVL.

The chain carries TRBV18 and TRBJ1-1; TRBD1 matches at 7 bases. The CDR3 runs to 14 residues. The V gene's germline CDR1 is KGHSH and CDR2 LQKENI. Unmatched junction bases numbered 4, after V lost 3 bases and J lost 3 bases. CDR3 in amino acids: CASSPTTGDTEAFF. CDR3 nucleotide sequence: TGTGCCAGCTCACCTACAACAGGGGACACTGAAGCTTTCTTT.

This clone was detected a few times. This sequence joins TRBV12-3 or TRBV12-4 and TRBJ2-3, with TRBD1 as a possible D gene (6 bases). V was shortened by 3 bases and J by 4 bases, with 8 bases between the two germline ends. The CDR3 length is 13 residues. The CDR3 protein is CASSFGGADTQYF. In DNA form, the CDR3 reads TGTGCCAGCAGTTTTGGGGGCGCAGATACGCAGTATTTT.

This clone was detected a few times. CDR3 nucleotide sequence: TGTGCCAGCAGCTTTAACGGACAGGGAACCGATGAGCAGTTCTTC. The encoded protein is CASSFNGQGTDEQFF. The chain has TRBV7-2 and TRBJ2-1; 8 bases line up with TRBD1. The CDR3 contains 15 residues. V trimming: 3 bases; J trimming: 8 bases; junction bases outside the gene matches: 9. Germline loops: CDR1 SGHTA, CDR2 FQGNSA.

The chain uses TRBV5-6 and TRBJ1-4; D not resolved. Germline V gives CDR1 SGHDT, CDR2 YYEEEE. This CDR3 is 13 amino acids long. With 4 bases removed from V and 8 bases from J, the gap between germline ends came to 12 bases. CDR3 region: CASSKRYWEKLFF. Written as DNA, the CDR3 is TGTGCCAGCAGCAAGCGATATTGGGAAAAACTGTTTTTT.

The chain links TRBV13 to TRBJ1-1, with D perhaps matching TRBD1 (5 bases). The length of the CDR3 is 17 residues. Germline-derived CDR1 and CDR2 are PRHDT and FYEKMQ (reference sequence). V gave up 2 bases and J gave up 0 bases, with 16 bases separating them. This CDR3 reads CASSLNGLGHMNTEAFF. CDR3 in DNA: TGTGCCAGCAGCTTAAATGGTCTCGGACACATGAACACTGAAGCTTTCTTT.

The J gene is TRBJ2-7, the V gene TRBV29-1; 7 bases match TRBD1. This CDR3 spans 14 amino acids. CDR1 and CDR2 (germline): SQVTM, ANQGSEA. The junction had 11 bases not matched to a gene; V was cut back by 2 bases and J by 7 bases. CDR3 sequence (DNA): TGCAGCGTTGAACCCCGAGACAGGGTTGGTGAGCAGTACTTC. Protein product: CSVEPRDRVGEQYF.

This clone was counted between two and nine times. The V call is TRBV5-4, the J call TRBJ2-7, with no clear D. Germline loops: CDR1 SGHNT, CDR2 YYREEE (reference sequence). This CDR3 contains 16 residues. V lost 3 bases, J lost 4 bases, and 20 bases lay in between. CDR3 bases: TGTGCCAGCAGCTCCGGGTCAGCCGGCCTCCTTTACGAGCAGTACTTC. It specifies CASSSGSAGLLYEQYF.

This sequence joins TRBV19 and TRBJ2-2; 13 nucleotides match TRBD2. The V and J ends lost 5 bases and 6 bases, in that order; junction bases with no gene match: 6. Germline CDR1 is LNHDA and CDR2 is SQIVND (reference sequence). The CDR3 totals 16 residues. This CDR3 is CASSYGGLAGSGELFF. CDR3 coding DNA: TGTGCCAGTAGTTATGGGGGACTAGCGGGATCCGGGGAGCTGTTTTTT. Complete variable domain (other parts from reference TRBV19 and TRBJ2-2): DGGITQSPKYLFRKEGQNVTLSCEQNLNHDAMYWYRQDPGQGLRLIYYSQIVNDFQKGDIAEGYSVSREKKESFPLTVTSAQKNPTAFYLCASSYGGLAGSGELFFGEGSRLTVL.

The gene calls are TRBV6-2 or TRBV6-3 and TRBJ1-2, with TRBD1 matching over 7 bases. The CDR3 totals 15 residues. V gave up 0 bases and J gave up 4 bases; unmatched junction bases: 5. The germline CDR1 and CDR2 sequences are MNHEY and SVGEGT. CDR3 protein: CASSYSKGGGYGYTF. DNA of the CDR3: TGTGCCAGCAGTTACTCGAAAGGGGGCGGCTATGGCTACACCTTC.

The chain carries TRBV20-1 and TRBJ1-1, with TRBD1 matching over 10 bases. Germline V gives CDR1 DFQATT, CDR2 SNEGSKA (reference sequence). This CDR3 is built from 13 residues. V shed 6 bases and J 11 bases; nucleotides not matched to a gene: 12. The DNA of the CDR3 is TGCAGTGCGAGTCCCGGGACAGGGGATGGGGCTTTCTTT. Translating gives CSASPGTGDGAFF.

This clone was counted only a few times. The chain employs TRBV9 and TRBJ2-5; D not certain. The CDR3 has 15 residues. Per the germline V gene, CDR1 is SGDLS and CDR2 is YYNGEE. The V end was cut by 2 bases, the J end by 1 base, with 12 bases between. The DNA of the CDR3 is TGTGCCAGCAGCGTTGGAGACGCGTCCCAAGAGACCCAGTACTTC. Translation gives CASSVGDASQETQYF.

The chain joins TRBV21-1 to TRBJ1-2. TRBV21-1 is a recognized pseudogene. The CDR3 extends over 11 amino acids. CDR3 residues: CASSNPIIHTF. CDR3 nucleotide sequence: TGTGCCAGCAGCAACCCTATAATCCACACCTTC.